The 12 T cell receptor beta chains listed next were all sequenced from one sample in a study of T-cell reconstitution after alpha-beta-depleted transplantation in children. The authors prepared the TCRbeta library with unique molecular identifiers. Via MiXCR, TCRdb re-called the PCR reads, giving one row per CDR3 protein. The sample includes a few hundred thousand distinct CDR3 sequences, about a fifth of them seen just once. The starting material was PBMCs from the stem cell graft donor, obtained from the stem cell graft. All receptors come from a human donor who donated a stem cell graft to a child with acute myeloid leukemia.

This chain links TRBV30 with TRBJ2-3; D ambiguous. The CDR3 sequence is 13 residues long. Germline V gene lookup returns CDR1 GTSNPN and CDR2 SVGIG (reference sequence). The V and J ends lost 0 bases and 1 base respectively, with 5 bases between them. The CDR3 sequence is CAWSVKGTDTQYF. The CDR3 nucleotides read TGTGCCTGGAGTGTTAAGGGCACAGATACGCAGTATTTT.

The rearrangement joins TRBV9 to TRBJ2-1; D is undetermined. CDR1 and CDR2 from the germline V gene are SGDLS and YYNGEE. The V gene lost 4 bases and the J gene lost 12 bases, with 14 bases spanning the gap. This CDR3 region has 12 residues. CDR3 residues: CASSPWTVGQFF. The CDR3, as DNA: TGTGCCAGCAGCCCCTGGACGGTCGGGCAGTTCTTC.

The chain uses TRBV24-1 and TRBJ2-6; 12 bases match TRBD1. V lost 5 bases and J lost 2; bases outside the gene matches: 9. Germline values: CDR1 KGHDR, CDR2 SFDVKD. There are 19 residues in the CDR3. The CDR3 spells CATSATQGQGAPGANVLTF. CDR3 sequence (DNA): TGTGCCACCAGTGCGACCCAGGGACAGGGGGCGCCTGGGGCCAACGTCCTGACTTTC.

The V and J genes are TRBV5-1 and TRBJ2-2; 11 positions agree with TRBD2. CDR3 size: 15 residues. Germline CDR1 is SGHRS and CDR2 is YFSETQ. The J segment lost 6 bases and the V segment lost 3 bases, leaving 4 bases of the junction unmatched. In DNA form, the CDR3 reads TGCGCCAGCAGCTCCTCGGGACTAGCGGCCGGGGAGCTGTTTTTT. Protein sequence: CASSSSGLAAGELFF.

This clonotype was found a few times. The chain links TRBV12-3 or TRBV12-4 to TRBJ2-1; 7 bases match TRBD1. V was clipped by 2 bases and J by 9 bases; unmatched bases: 10. The CDR3 spans 15 residues. This CDR3 reads CASSLWGDQGVEQFF. In DNA form, the CDR3 reads TGTGCCAGCAGTTTATGGGGCGACCAGGGGGTTGAGCAGTTCTTC.

The V call is TRBV2, the J call TRBJ1-6; D is ambiguous. The CDR3 consists of 13 residues. Germline V gene lookup returns CDR1 SNHLY and CDR2 FYNNEI. V was pared by 6 bases and J by 7 bases, with 10 bases between. CDR3 nucleotides: TGTGCCAGCAGATCGGTCGTGAATTCACCCCTCCACTTT. Its protein product is CASRSVVNSPLHF.

The CDR3 sequence is CASSQDSSGMAQYF. DNA for the CDR3: TGTGCCAGCAGCCAAGACTCTAGCGGGATGGCGCAGTATTTT. The chain has TRBV3-1 and TRBJ2-3; 9 nucleotides align to TRBD2. CDR3 length: 14 amino acids. V dropped 0 bases and J dropped 10; count of bases not matched to a gene: 5. Germline CDR1 is LGHDT and CDR2 is YNNKEL (reference sequence).

The genes are TRBV4-3 and TRBJ2-5; tentatively, D is TRBD2 (5 bases). CDR1 LGHNA and CDR2 YSLEER come from the germline V gene. The V and J ends lost 1 base and 10 bases respectively, with 10 bases between them. The CDR3 contains 12 residues. CDR3 sequence (DNA): TGCGCCAGCAGCCAAGGACTATGGGGCCAGTACTTC. It translates to CASSQGLWGQYF.

This clonotype was detected a few times. The genes are TRBV29-1 and TRBJ2-3; no firm D call. Germline V gives CDR1 SQVTM, CDR2 ANQGSEA. The V end was cut by 0 bases, the J end by 1 base, with 14 bases between. The CDR3 extends over 16 amino acids. The CDR3 here is CSVEENPSSRTDTQYF. The CDR3 DNA follows: TGCAGCGTTGAAGAAAACCCCTCCTCGCGCACAGATACGCAGTATTTT.

This chain links TRBV27 with TRBJ2-1; possible D gene TRBD2, 5 bases. V shed 4 bases and J shed 0 bases, with 19 bases lying between them. There are 18 residues in the CDR3. Per the germline V gene, CDR1 is MNHEY and CDR2 is SMNVEV (reference sequence). CDR3 bases: TGTGCCAGCAGTTCTCCTATCAAGCGGAAGAGCTCCTACAATGAGCAGTTCTTC. It specifies CASSSPIKRKSSYNEQFF.

The genes are TRBV7-9 and TRBJ2-2, with 7 bases lining up with TRBD2. CDR1 and CDR2 from the germline V gene are SEHNR and FQNEAQ (reference sequence). The CDR3 sequence is 15 residues long. Unmatched junction bases numbered 4, after V lost 1 base and J lost 5 bases. CDR3 nucleotides: TGTGCCAGCAGCTTAGTGCGGGAGCGGACCGGGGAGCTGTTTTTT. Translation: CASSLVRERTGELFF.

This clonotype came up a few times. The gene calls are TRBV20-1 and TRBJ2-3; D may be TRBD2 (6 bases). V lost 3 bases to trimming and J lost 4 bases, with 17 bases between them. CDR3 length: 15 residues. Looked up from germline, CDR1 is DFQATT and CDR2 is SNEGSKA (reference sequence). The CDR3 protein is CSASIWRDGSDTQYF. CDR3 nucleotide sequence: TGCAGTGCTAGCATTTGGCGGGACGGCTCAGATACGCAGTATTTT.